Listed below are T cell receptor beta chains from one sample, sequenced in a study of blood T cell repertoires in COVID-19. The repertoire was sequenced with immunoSEQ multiplex PCR; TCRdb's copy has only in-frame clones and lacks some. This sample has 35,000 to 50,000 clones; roughly 87% occur once, and the top ten carry 15%. Sample: peripheral blood. Source of these receptors: a man in his 70s with active COVID-19. Both conserved end residues are part of each CDR3. The order of the fields is D gene, J gene, V gene, clone size, CDR3 protein, CDR3 DNA. D genes are given only for firm matches. Clone size is not always given. Where it is, it says once, few, many or a class for expanded clones.

D: TRBD1; J: TRBJ2-7; V: TRBV2; size: few; CDR3: CASSVGTEIYEQYF; DNA: TGTGCCAGCAGTGTCGGGACAGAGATCTACGAGCAGTACTTC
D: .; J: TRBJ1-3; V: TRBV5-1; size: .; CDR3: CASSLDSSGNTIYF; DNA: TGCGCCAGCAGCTTGGATAGCTCTGGAAACACCATATATTTT
D: .; J: TRBJ1-1; V: TRBV12-3/TRBV12-4; size: .; CDR3: CASTKTGEAFF; DNA: TGTGCCAGCACCAAGACAGGTGAAGCTTTCTTT
D: .; J: TRBJ1-1; V: TRBV11-2; size: .; CDR3: CASSLGAMNTEAFF; DNA: TGTGCCAGCAGCTTAGGGGCCATGAACACTGAAGCTTTCTTT
D: TRBD1; J: TRBJ1-1; V: TRBV6-5; size: .; CDR3: CASIRQGEIVQAFF; DNA: TGTGCCAGCATTCGACAGGGGGAGATAGTGCAAGCTTTCTTT
D: .; J: TRBJ2-7; V: TRBV4-2; size: once; CDR3: CASSQGLVSYEQYF; DNA: TGTGCCAGCAGCCAAGGACTAGTCTCGTACGAGCAGTACTTC
D: TRBD2; J: TRBJ2-1; V: TRBV5-5; size: once; CDR3: CASSLELAGDFSYNEQFF; DNA: TGTGCCAGCAGCTTGGAACTAGCGGGAGACTTCTCCTACAATGAGCAGTTCTTC
D: .; J: TRBJ2-3; V: TRBV7-3; size: .; CDR3: CASSRSGSGTDTQYF; DNA: TGTGCCAGCAGCCGAAGCGGCTCTGGCACAGATACGCAGTATTTT
D: TRBD1; J: TRBJ1-6; V: TRBV11-2; size: few; CDR3: CASSSTGQYNSPLHF; DNA: TGTGCCAGCAGCTCCACGGGACAGTATAATTCACCCCTCCACTTT
D: .; J: TRBJ1-5; V: TRBV7-2; size: .; CDR3: CASSAVSNQPQHF; DNA: TGTGCCAGCAGCGCAGTAAGCAATCAGCCCCAGCATTTT
D: TRBD1; J: TRBJ2-2; V: TRBV2; size: once; CDR3: CASRQQGAGRTGELFF; DNA: TGTGCCAGCAGACAACAGGGGGCTGGACGGACCGGGGAGCTGTTTTTT
D: .; J: TRBJ1-1; V: TRBV3-1/TRBV3-2; size: .; CDR3: CASSPQGNTEAFF; DNA: TGTGCCAGCAGCCCACAGGGGAACACTGAAGCTTTCTTT
D: TRBD2; J: TRBJ2-3; V: TRBV2; size: once; CDR3: CASSRDYTDTQYF; DNA: TGTGCCAGCAGCCGGGACTACACAGATACGCAGTATTTT
D: .; J: TRBJ2-1; V: TRBV28; size: .; CDR3: CASSFGTYPYNEQFF; DNA: TGTGCCAGCAGTTTTGGGACATACCCCTACAATGAGCAGTTCTTC
D: TRBD2; J: TRBJ2-1; V: TRBV7-8; size: .; CDR3: CASSNRGGAKRSYNEQFF; DNA: TGTGCCAGCAGCAACCGCGGGGGGGCTAAAAGGTCCTACAATGAGCAGTTCTTC
D: TRBD1; J: TRBJ2-7; V: TRBV7-9; size: .; CDR3: CASSLVLQGAAREQYF; DNA: TGTGCCAGCAGCTTAGTTTTGCAGGGGGCGGCTAGAGAGCAGTACTTC
D: .; J: TRBJ2-2; V: TRBV7-2; size: .; CDR3: CASRDTPGGELFF; DNA: TGTGCCAGCAGGGACACCCCGGGCGGGGAGCTGTTTTTT
D: TRBD2; J: TRBJ2-7; V: TRBV9; size: once; CDR3: CASSVASSGSYEQYF; DNA: TGTGCCAGCAGCGTAGCTTCTAGCGGCTCCTACGAGCAGTACTTC
D: .; J: TRBJ1-2; V: TRBV6-1; size: .; CDR3: CASSVYTGSLPNYGYTF; DNA: TGTGCCAGCAGTGTCTATACAGGGAGCTTACCTAACTATGGCTACACCTTC
D: TRBD2; J: TRBJ2-1; V: TRBV7-2; size: .; CDR3: CASSWVGGGSEQFF; DNA: TGTGCCAGCAGCTGGGTCGGGGGGGGCAGTGAGCAGTTCTTC
D: TRBD1; J: TRBJ1-4; V: TRBV19; size: .; CDR3: CASSMDRGFGNEKLFF; DNA: TGTGCCAGTAGCATGGACAGGGGATTTGGTAATGAAAAACTGTTTTTT
D: .; J: TRBJ2-7; V: TRBV6-5; size: .; CDR3: CASAGSRASYEQYF; DNA: TGTGCCAGCGCCGGTAGCAGGGCTTCTTACGAGCAGTACTTC
D: TRBD1; J: TRBJ1-1; V: TRBV6-1; size: .; CDR3: CASSEPGRGQIMNTEAFF; DNA: TGTGCCAGCAGTGAGCCGGGCAGGGGGCAGATCATGAACACTGAAGCTTTCTTT
D: .; J: TRBJ2-3; V: TRBV19; size: .; CDR3: CATRGNTDTQYF; DNA: TGTGCCACTCGCGGAAATACGGATACGCAGTATTTT
D: TRBD2; J: TRBJ2-2; V: TRBV5-1; size: .; CDR3: CASSRLAGGNTGELFF; DNA: TGCGCCAGCAGCAGACTAGCGGGGGGGAACACCGGGGAGCTGTTTTTT
D: TRBD1; J: TRBJ2-2; V: TRBV6-5; size: .; CDR3: CASSSQGARPGELFF; DNA: TGTGCCAGCAGTAGCCAGGGGGCTAGACCCGGGGAGCTGTTTTTT
D: .; J: TRBJ2-7; V: TRBV11-2; size: once; CDR3: CASSPDRMSSYEQYF; DNA: TGTGCCAGCAGCCCTGACAGGATGAGCTCCTACGAGCAGTACTTC
D: TRBD1; J: TRBJ2-5; V: TRBV18; size: .; CDR3: CASSPDRGLQETQYF; DNA: TGTGCCAGCTCACCGGACAGGGGCCTCCAAGAGACCCAGTACTTC
D: TRBD1; J: TRBJ1-2; V: TRBV7-9; size: .; CDR3: CASSLGGTGEGYGYTF; DNA: TGTGCCAGCAGCTTAGGGGGGACAGGGGAAGGCTATGGCTACACCTTC
D: .; J: TRBJ1-4; V: TRBV10-3; size: .; CDR3: CAIRAQEKLFF; DNA: TGTGCCATCAGAGCCCAAGAAAAACTGTTTTTT
D: .; J: TRBJ1-3; V: TRBV6-5; size: .; CDR3: CASSFRGRAGNTIYF; DNA: TGTGCCAGCAGCTTCCGTGGCAGGGCTGGAAACACCATATATTTT
D: TRBD1; J: TRBJ1-2; V: TRBV14; size: .; CDR3: CASSLFGQGDYGYTF; DNA: TGTGCCAGCAGCCTCTTCGGACAGGGAGACTATGGCTACACCTTC
D: .; J: TRBJ2-7; V: TRBV5-1; size: .; CDR3: CASSPEDGTGYEQYF; DNA: TGCGCCAGCAGCCCCGAAGACGGGACTGGCTACGAGCAGTACTTC
D: .; J: TRBJ2-7; V: TRBV3-1/TRBV3-2; size: .; CDR3: CASSSTRGSEQYF; DNA: TGTGCCAGCAGCTCCACACGCGGGTCCGAGCAGTACTTC
D: .; J: TRBJ2-7; V: TRBV5-5; size: .; CDR3: CASSSPGSYYEQYF; DNA: TGTGCCAGCAGCTCCCCCGGTTCTTACTACGAGCAGTACTTC
D: TRBD2; J: TRBJ2-1; V: TRBV9; size: .; CDR3: CASSSDFLAGGPNNEQFF; DNA: TGTGCCAGCAGCTCAGATTTTCTAGCGGGGGGGCCTAACAATGAGCAGTTCTTC
D: TRBD2; J: TRBJ2-1; V: TRBV6-2/TRBV6-3; size: .; CDR3: CASSILAGATNEQFF; DNA: TGTGCCAGCAGTATCCTAGCGGGAGCTACAAATGAGCAGTTCTTC
D: .; J: TRBJ1-5; V: TRBV5-5; size: .; CDR3: CASSLVSPGGNQPQHF; DNA: TGTGCCAGCAGCTTGGTTTCCCCAGGGGGCAATCAGCCCCAGCATTTT
D: .; J: TRBJ2-5; V: TRBV7-3; size: .; CDR3: CASSLRRQETQYF; DNA: TGTGCCAGCAGCCTGCGTCGTCAAGAGACCCAGTACTTC
D: .; J: TRBJ2-2; V: TRBV4-3; size: .; CDR3: CASSQDPGINTGELFF; DNA: TGCGCCAGCAGCCAAGACCCGGGAATCAACACCGGGGAGCTGTTTTTT
D: TRBD2; J: TRBJ2-7; V: TRBV28; size: .; CDR3: CASSFVAGGVYEQYF; DNA: TGTGCCAGCAGTTTCGTGGCGGGGGGCGTCTACGAGCAGTACTTC
D: TRBD2; J: TRBJ2-2; V: TRBV4-3; size: once; CDR3: CASSQDSGSFNTGELFF; DNA: TGCGCCAGCAGCCAAGACAGCGGGAGCTTCAACACCGGGGAGCTGTTTTTT
D: .; J: TRBJ1-2; V: TRBV27; size: .; CDR3: CASSLRGGDTSNYGYTF; DNA: TGTGCCAGCAGCCTAAGGGGAGGGGATACTTCTAACTATGGCTACACCTTC
D: TRBD1; J: TRBJ1-2; V: TRBV4-2; size: .; CDR3: CASSQDRTGGGGYTF; DNA: TGTGCCAGCAGCCAAGATCGAACAGGGGGAGGTGGCTACACCTTC